Each of the 24 T cell receptor beta chains below was sequenced from the same sample in a study of PD-L1 blockade in urothelial cancer. Specified time point: pretreatment peripheral blood. The repertoire was sequenced with immunoSEQ multiplex PCR; TCRdb's copy has only in-frame clones and lacks some. The sample comprises around 130,000 clones, roughly 84% of which are singletons, and 3.2% rests with the top ten. Sequencing was performed on PBMCs, taken around atezolizumab (anti-PD-L1) treatment. These receptors originate from a man aged 50-60 years with urothelial cancer.

The genes are TRBV7-9 and TRBJ1-4, with 11 bases fitting TRBD1. Germline CDR1 SEHNR, CDR2 FQNEAQ (reference sequence). With 5 bases clipped from V and 10 bases from J, the junction kept 3 bases outside the gene matches. This CDR3 has 13 amino acids. The CDR3 protein is CASSPGTGGKLFF. Written as DNA, the CDR3 is TGTGCCAGCAGCCCCGGGACAGGGGGAAAACTGTTTTTT.

The chain uses TRBV7-2 and TRBJ2-2; 7 bases agree with TRBD2. Germline CDR1 reads SGHTA; CDR2 reads FQGNSA. This CDR3 is built from 15 residues. V dropped 4 bases and J dropped 4; count of bases not matched to a gene: 6. CDR3 DNA sequence: TGTGCCAGCAGCTCTGCTAGCGGCAGCACCGGGGAGCTGTTTTTT. Its protein product is CASSSASGSTGELFF.

The chain uses TRBV19 and TRBJ1-2, with TRBD1 as a possible D gene (6 bases). Germline CDR1 LNHDA, CDR2 SQIVND (reference sequence). There are 13 residues in the CDR3. Trimming shortened V by 7 bases and J by 5 bases, and 14 bases separated the two germline ends. The chain's CDR3 is CASMQGRGYGYTF. The CDR3 nucleotides are TGTGCCAGTATGCAGGGGCGAGGTTATGGCTACACCTTC.

The chain recombines TRBV7-6 with TRBJ2-7; 7 nucleotides align to TRBD1. The V gene's germline CDR1 is SGHVS and CDR2 FNYEAQ. The CDR3 is made up of 14 amino acids. V was pared by 2 bases and J by 4 bases, with 5 bases of the junction left unmatched. Here the CDR3 reads CASSLNDREYEQYF. DNA for the CDR3: TGTGCCAGCAGCTTAAACGACAGGGAGTACGAGCAGTACTTC.

This clone was detected only once. The chain is built from TRBV27 and TRBJ1-3; a possible D gene is TRBD1 (5 bases). CDR1 is MNHEY, CDR2 SMNVEV, per germline (reference sequence). The CDR3 contains 15 residues. Trimming pared 8 bases from V and 0 bases from J, leaving 14 bases between. In DNA, the CDR3 is TGTGCCAGCCGCCCCTCACAGGTCTCTGGAAACACCATATATTTT. Its protein is CASRPSQVSGNTIYF.

The chain is built from TRBV6-5 and TRBJ1-4; the D gene is possibly TRBD1 (5 bases). CDR3 length: 16 amino acids. The ends were cut back, 0 bases at V and 0 bases at J, with 8 bases in the middle. Germline CDR1 reads MNHEY; CDR2 reads SVGAGI. In DNA, the CDR3 is TGTGCCAGCAGTTACTCGCCAGGGTCAACTAATGAAAAACTGTTTTTT. Amino acid sequence: CASSYSPGSTNEKLFF.

This clone was recorded only once. The J gene is TRBJ2-5, the V gene TRBV6-5; 7 positions match TRBD2. J gave up 3 bases and V 5 bases, and 9 bases lay outside the gene matches. The CDR3 loop spans 15 amino acids. CDR1 is MNHEY and CDR2 is SVGAGI in the germline V gene. CDR3 nucleotide sequence: TGTGCCAGCAGTAACCTGCGGGGAGGGAAAGAGACCCAGTACTTC. This encodes CASSNLRGGKETQYF.

This chain links TRBV6-1 with TRBJ1-5; D remains ambiguous. There are 15 residues in the CDR3. Trimming removed 0 bases from V and 3 bases from J, with 9 bases in between. Germline V gene data show CDR1 as MNHNS and CDR2 as SASEGT. CDR3 amino acids: CASSEALSDNQPQHF. The CDR3 coding sequence is TGTGCCAGCAGTGAAGCGCTGTCAGACAATCAGCCCCAGCATTTT.

The chain recombines TRBV5-1 with TRBJ2-5; the match to TRBD1 covers 10 bases. CDR1 and CDR2 from the germline V gene are SGHRS and YFSETQ. CDR3 length equals 19 residues. Trimming at V came to 2 bases and at J to 4 bases, leaving 17 bases not matched to a gene. The CDR3 region has the DNA TGCGCCAGCAGCTTCAAACCGCTATTGACAGGGGGCAGGGGAGAGACCCAGTACTTC. This sequence encodes CASSFKPLLTGGRGETQYF.

The rearrangement links TRBV27 to TRBJ1-2, with D hard to call. Trimming removed 5 bases from V and 4 bases from J, with 11 bases in between. This CDR3 contains 13 residues. Germline lookup yields CDR1 MNHEY and CDR2 SMNVEV (reference sequence). For the CDR3, the DNA is TGTGCCAGCAGTCCGACGGGTCCCTATGGCTACACCTTC. Translation gives CASSPTGPYGYTF.

This CDR3 is CASSLGLVKETQYF. CDR3 in DNA: TGTGCCAGCAGCTTGGGACTAGTTAAAGAGACCCAGTACTTC. The chain recombines TRBV7-2 with TRBJ2-5; TRBD2 matches 8 bases. This CDR3 has 14 residues. From germline, CDR1 is SGHTA and CDR2 FQGNSA. V lost 3 bases and J lost 3; bases outside the gene matches: 3.

The chain links TRBV5-4 to TRBJ2-3, with 9 bases aligning to TRBD2. This CDR3 has 16 residues. Germline values: CDR1 SGHNT, CDR2 YYREEE (reference sequence). Trimming took 3 bases from V and 4 from J; bases not matched to a gene: 9. The CDR3 coding sequence is TGTGCCAGCAGCTACCGACTAGCGGTAGTCTCAGATACGCAGTATTTT. Its protein is CASSYRLAVVSDTQYF.

The chain links TRBV12-5 to TRBJ2-5; TRBD1 agrees at 7 bases. Germline loops: CDR1 LGHNT, CDR2 FRNRAP. The CDR3 runs to 14 residues. Unmatched junction bases numbered 2, after V lost 1 base and J lost 3 bases. The DNA of the CDR3 is TGTGCTAGTGGTTTGGACAGGGGTGAAGAGACCCAGTACTTC. Amino acids: CASGLDRGEETQYF.

V gene TRBV9 combines with J gene TRBJ2-6, with TRBD1 as a possible D gene (6 bases). The CDR3 spans 18 residues. CDR1 and CDR2 (germline): SGDLS, YYNGEE. V lost 2 bases and J lost 1, with 16 bases in between. As DNA, the CDR3 is TGTGCCAGCAGCGTTAGGACAGACCGAAGGTCTGGGGCCAACGTCCTGACTTTC. As protein: CASSVRTDRRSGANVLTF.

This clone occurred once. The rearrangement joins TRBV6-1 to TRBJ2-4; TRBD2 is a possible D gene (5 bases). V was pared by 0 bases and J by 5 bases, with 5 bases between. This CDR3 has 13 residues. The germline gives CDR1 MNHNS, CDR2 SASEGT. The CDR3 region is CASSEAGENIQYF. The CDR3 nucleotides are TGTGCCAGCAGTGAAGCCGGGGAAAACATTCAGTACTTC.

This clone was recorded only once. The chain couples TRBV14 to TRBJ2-5; the D gene is possibly TRBD1 (5 bases). The ends were cut back, 1 base at V and 4 bases at J, with 16 bases in the middle. The CDR3 contains 16 residues. CDR1 and CDR2 from the germline V gene are SGHDN and FVKESK. As DNA, the CDR3 is TGTGCCAGCAGCCAAGGATACGACAGTTGGAGAGAGACCCAGTACTTC. Translation gives CASSQGYDSWRETQYF.

V usage is TRBV7-6 and J usage is TRBJ2-2; 12 bases align to TRBD2. The CDR3 consists of 16 residues. Trimming cost V 1 base and J 5 bases; bases outside gene matches: 2. Per germline, CDR1 SGHVS and CDR2 FNYEAQ. The CDR3 DNA reads as TGTGCCAGCAGCTTAGAGACTAGCGGGAGTACCGGGGAGCTGTTTTTT. Amino acids: CASSLETSGSTGELFF. The entire variable domain, with the rest obtained from reference TRBV7-6 and TRBJ2-2, is as follows: GAGVSQSPRYKVTKRGQDVALRCDPISGHVSLYWYRQALGQGPEFLTYFNYEAQQDKSGLPNDRFSAERPEGSISTLTIQRTEQRDSAMYRCASSLETSGSTGELFFGEGSRLTVL.

J is TRBJ2-2 and V is TRBV27, with 9 bases identical to TRBD2. This CDR3 spans 17 amino acids. Germline lookup yields CDR1 MNHEY and CDR2 SMNVEV (reference sequence). The V segment lost 2 bases and the J segment 5 bases; nucleotides outside the gene matches: 9. The CDR3 is CASSLQAGGPETGELFF. The CDR3 region has the DNA TGTGCCAGCAGTTTACAGGCGGGAGGGCCGGAAACCGGGGAGCTGTTTTTT.

The chain links TRBV4-1 to TRBJ1-1; unclear D gene. Trimming removed 4 bases at V and 3 bases at J, with 15 bases between. Per the germline V gene, CDR1 is MGHRA and CDR2 is YSYEKL. CDR3 length: 15 amino acids. CDR3 nucleotide sequence: TGCGCCAGCAGCCCCAATCGGGTCTCCTACACTGAAGCTTTCTTT. It codes for CASSPNRVSYTEAFF.

This chain links TRBV18 with TRBJ1-1; D might be TRBD1 (6 bases). This CDR3 is built from 14 residues. Trimming removed 1 base from V and 6 bases from J, with 12 bases in between. Per the germline V gene, CDR1 is KGHSH and CDR2 is LQKENI. This chain's CDR3 is CASSPRTGTAEAFF. The CDR3, as DNA: TGTGCCAGCTCACCACGAACAGGGACGGCTGAAGCTTTCTTT. Filled out from reference TRBV18 and TRBJ1-1, the complete variable domain reads NAGVMQNPRHLVRRRGQEARLRCSPMKGHSHVYWYRQLPEEGLKFMVYLQKENIIDESGMPKERFSAEFPKEGPSILRIQQVVRGDSAAYFCASSPRTGTAEAFFGQGTRLTVV.

The chain links TRBV25-1 to TRBJ2-2, with D hard to call. Trimming pared 6 bases from V and 2 bases from J, leaving 4 bases between. The CDR3 is made up of 12 amino acids. Germline lookup yields CDR1 MGHDK and CDR2 SYGVNS. The CDR3 reads CASSLNTGELFF. Here the CDR3 DNA reads TGTGCCAGCAGCCTAAACACCGGGGAGCTGTTTTTT.

This rearrangement joins TRBV7-6 to TRBJ2-3; the D is unclear. Per germline, CDR1 SGHVS and CDR2 FNYEAQ. The CDR3 sequence is 9 residues long. The CDR3 protein is CAVTDTQYF. CDR3 nucleotides: TGTGCTGTAACAGATACGCAGTATTTT.

This sequence joins TRBV13 and TRBJ1-2; D gene uncertain. Trimming removed 5 bases at V and 5 bases at J, with 18 bases between. The germline gives CDR1 PRHDT, CDR2 FYEKMQ (reference sequence). This CDR3 region has 15 residues. As DNA, the CDR3 is TGTGCCAGCAGCCACACCGAGGCTCCTTCTTATGGCTACACCTTC. Protein sequence: CASSHTEAPSYGYTF.

The CDR3 DNA reads as TGTGCCAGCAGTGATTTGGGACTTTCCTACGAGCAGTACTTC. Amino acid sequence: CASSDLGLSYEQYF. The V gene is TRBV6-1, the J gene TRBJ2-7; D is possibly TRBD2 (6 bases). The CDR3 contains 14 residues. With 3 bases removed from V and 1 base from J, the gap between germline ends came to 10 bases. The germline gives CDR1 MNHNS, CDR2 SASEGT.